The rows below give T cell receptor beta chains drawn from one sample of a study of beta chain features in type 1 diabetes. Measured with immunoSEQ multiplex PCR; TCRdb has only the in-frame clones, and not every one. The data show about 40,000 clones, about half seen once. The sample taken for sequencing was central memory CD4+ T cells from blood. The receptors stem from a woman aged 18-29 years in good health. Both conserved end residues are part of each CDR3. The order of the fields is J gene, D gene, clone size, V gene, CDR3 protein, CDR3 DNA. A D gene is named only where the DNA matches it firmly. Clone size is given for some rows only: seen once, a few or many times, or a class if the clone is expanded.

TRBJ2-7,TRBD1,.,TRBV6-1,CASRAGTGIYYEQYF,TGTGCCAGCAGGGCCGGGACAGGGATTTACTACGAGCAGTACTTC
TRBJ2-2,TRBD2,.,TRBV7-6,CASSLALAGGTGELFF,TGTGCCAGCAGCTTAGCGCTAGCGGGAGGCACCGGGGAGCTGTTTTTT
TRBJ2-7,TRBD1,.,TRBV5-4,CASRKDRGAYEQYF,TGTGCCAGCAGAAAGGACAGGGGTGCTTACGAGCAGTACTTC
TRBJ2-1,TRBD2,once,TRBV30,CAWSVRGSGRALYEQFF,TGTGCCTGGAGTGTACGGGGGAGCGGGAGGGCCCTTTATGAGCAGTTCTTC
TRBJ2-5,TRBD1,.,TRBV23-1,CASSQDRAKTQYF,TGCGCCAGCAGCCAGGACAGGGCCAAGACCCAGTACTTC
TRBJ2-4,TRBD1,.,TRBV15,CATSGDRAILKNIQYF,TGTGCCACCAGCGGTGACAGGGCCATCTTAAAAAACATTCAGTACTTC
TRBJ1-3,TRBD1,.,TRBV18,CASSSTGGSGNTIYF,TGTGCCAGCTCATCGACAGGGGGCTCTGGAAACACCATATATTTT
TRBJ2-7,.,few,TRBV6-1,CASSGILGGYYEQYF,TGTGCCAGCAGTGGAATCCTTGGAGGGTACTACGAGCAGTACTTC
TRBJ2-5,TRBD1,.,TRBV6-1,CASSESWAGGGETQYF,TGTGCCAGCAGTGAAAGTTGGGCAGGGGGCGGAGAGACCCAGTACTTC
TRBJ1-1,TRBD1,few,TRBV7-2,CASSLTVWGQTNTEAFF,TGTGCCAGCAGCTTAACCGTGTGGGGACAGACTAACACTGAAGCTTTCTTT
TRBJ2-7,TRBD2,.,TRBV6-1,CASSTSGGAGEQYF,TGTGCCAGCAGCACTAGCGGGGGGGCGGGGGAGCAGTACTTC
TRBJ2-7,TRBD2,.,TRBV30,CAWSPSSGSPYF,TGTGCCTGGAGTCCAAGTAGCGGGAGTCCGTACTTC
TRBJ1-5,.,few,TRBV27,CASSPGYNQPQHF,TGTGCCAGCAGTCCAGGGTACAATCAGCCCCAGCATTTT
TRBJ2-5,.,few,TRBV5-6,CASSLVQGKETQYF,TGTGCCAGCAGCTTGGTGCAGGGGAAAGAGACCCAGTACTTC
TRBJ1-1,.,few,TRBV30,CASSGYTEAFF,TGTGCCTCTTCGGGGTACACTGAAGCTTTCTTT
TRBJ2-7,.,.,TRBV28,CASSSPRQQQYF,TGTGCCAGCAGTTCACCACGACAGCAGCAGTACTTC
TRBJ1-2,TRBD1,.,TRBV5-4,CASSLFMTGSGYTF,TGTGCCAGCAGCTTGTTTATGACAGGGAGTGGCTACACCTTC
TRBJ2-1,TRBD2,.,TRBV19,CASSRSSGDNEQFF,TGTGCCAGTAGCCGGTCTAGCGGGGATAATGAGCAGTTCTTC
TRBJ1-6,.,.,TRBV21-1,CASSPHHGDSYNSPLHF,TGTGCCAGCAGCCCCCATCATGGGGACAGCTATAATTCACCCCTCCACTTT
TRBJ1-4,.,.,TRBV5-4,CASSLIRGGHEKLFF,TGTGCCAGCAGCTTGATTCGGGGTGGACATGAAAAACTGTTTTTT
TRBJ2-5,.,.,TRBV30,CAWSRAEGQETQYF,TGTGCCTGGAGTCGAGCGGAGGGTCAAGAGACCCAGTACTTC
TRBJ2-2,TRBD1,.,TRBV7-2,CASSLGQGANYAGELFF,TGTGCCAGCAGCTTGGGACAGGGAGCGAACTATGCAGGGGAGCTGTTTTTT
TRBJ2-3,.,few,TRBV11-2,CASSRGTPKTTDTQYF,TGTGCCAGCAGCCGGGGGACGCCTAAGACCACAGATACGCAGTATTTT
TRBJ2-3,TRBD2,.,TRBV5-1,CASSLINGRAADTQYF,TGCGCCAGCAGCTTGATAAACGGGAGGGCCGCAGATACGCAGTATTTT
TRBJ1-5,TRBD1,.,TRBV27,CASSLGQGNQPQHF,TGTGCCAGCAGTTTGGGACAGGGCAATCAGCCCCAGCATTTT
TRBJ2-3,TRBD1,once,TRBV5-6,CASSLGQGGGTDTQYF,TGTGCCAGCAGCTTGGGACAGGGGGGGGGCACAGATACGCAGTATTTT
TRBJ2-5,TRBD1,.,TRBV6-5,CASSFDRTGGGETQYF,TGTGCCAGCAGTTTCGACCGGACAGGGGGTGGCGAGACCCAGTACTTC
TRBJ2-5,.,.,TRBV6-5,CASTTGETQYF,TGTGCCAGCACCACGGGGGAGACCCAGTACTTC
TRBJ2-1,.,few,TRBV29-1,CTTWENEQFF,TGCACCACTTGGGAGAATGAGCAGTTCTTC
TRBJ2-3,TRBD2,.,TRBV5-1,CASSLGDSGRSLGDTQYF,TGCGCCAGCAGCTTGGGGGATAGCGGGAGGTCCCTCGGGGATACGCAGTATTTT